Sequencing of this T cell receptor beta chain was carried out in a study of T cell changes during pregnancy in multiple sclerosis. Only in-frame clones appear in the TCRdb table, and some are missing; sequencing was by immunoSEQ multiplex PCR. The sample lists 30,000 to 35,000 clones, 90% occurring once. From germline, CDR1 is SGHKS and CDR2 YYEKEE (reference sequence). The CDR3 spans 15 residues. V lost 0 bases to trimming and J lost 4 bases, with 11 bases between them. The V call is TRBV5-5, the J call TRBJ1-3, with a tentative D call TRBD1 (6 bases). The receptor was derived from a female donor with multiple sclerosis, enrolled in a pregnancy study. The sample in question was CD8+ T cells from peripheral blood mononuclear cells, obtained before pregnancy. This CDR3 is CASSLDGTTGNTIYF. DNA of the CDR3: TGTGCCAGCAGCTTGGACGGGACAACGGGAAACACCATATATTTT.